The 29 T cell receptor beta chains below come from one sample, sequenced in a study of T-cell memory formation after mild COVID-19. TCRdb reprocessed the 5' RACE reads with MiXCR, giving one entry per CDR3 protein. The sample shows hundreds of thousands of distinct CDR3 sequences, 25% to 30% of them seen only once. The specimen sequenced was PBMCs or a T cell subset sorted from them (not recorded which). These receptors all stem from an adult woman who had mild COVID-19 (a few samples of this study predate the infection). Cell type and time point are not known.

This clonotype was seen just once. The chain combines TRBV11-1 with TRBJ1-1; maybe TRBD1 (6 bases). From germline, CDR1 is SGHAT and CDR2 FQDESV (reference sequence). V was cut by 1 base and J by 3 bases, with 9 bases left in between. This CDR3 comprises 14 residues. The CDR3 here is CASSLGPGDTEAFF. The CDR3 DNA reads TGTGCCAGCAGCTTAGGTCCAGGGGACACTGAAGCTTTCTTT.

This clonotype was recorded a few times. The rearrangement links TRBV20-1 to TRBJ2-1, with D possibly TRBD2 on 5 matching bases. The CDR3 spans 14 residues. Trimming removed 6 bases from V and 3 bases from J, with 15 bases in between. Germline V lookup: CDR1 DFQATT, CDR2 SNEGSKA (reference sequence). The CDR3 is CSAPWRADYNEQFF. The CDR3 nucleotides read TGCAGTGCCCCCTGGAGAGCGGACTACAATGAGCAGTTCTTC.

The chain uses TRBV20-1 and TRBJ1-5; D is uncertain. This CDR3 comprises 14 residues. The germline CDR1 and CDR2 sequences are DFQATT and SNEGSKA (reference sequence). V was clipped by 4 bases and J by 0 bases, with 10 bases between them. The CDR3 DNA follows: TGCAGTGCTACGATGGGCAGTAGCAATCAGCCCCAGCATTTT. This gives the protein CSATMGSSNQPQHF.

This sequence joins TRBV30 and TRBJ2-5; the D is unclear. The CDR3 is 10 amino acids. Deletions cut 3 bases from V and 4 bases from J, with 3 bases between. The germline gives CDR1 GTSNPN, CDR2 SVGIG (reference sequence). CDR3 nucleotides: TGTGCCTGGAGGGGAGAGACCCAGTACTTC. As protein: CAWRGETQYF.

The chain is built from TRBV5-1 and TRBJ2-1, with a possible D match to TRBD1 (6 bases). The CDR3 totals 16 residues. Trimming shortened V by 5 bases and J by 2 bases, and 17 bases separated the two germline ends. Looked up from germline, CDR1 is SGHRS and CDR2 is YFSETQ. The CDR3 is CASRSVPGVTYNEQFF. The CDR3 region has the DNA TGCGCCAGCAGGTCCGTTCCAGGGGTGACCTACAATGAGCAGTTCTTC.

The chain joins TRBV7-2 to TRBJ2-7, with TRBD2 matching over 8 bases. The germline gives CDR1 SGHTA, CDR2 FQGNSA. The CDR3 runs to 14 residues. Unmatched junction bases numbered 4, after V lost 5 bases and J lost 1 base. CDR3 residues: CASSPQRESYEQYF. The CDR3 nucleotides read TGTGCCAGCAGCCCTCAGCGGGAGTCCTACGAGCAGTACTTC.

On this clonotype: One junction end disagrees with the germline gene, perhaps due to a read error. The chain combines TRBV7-9 with TRBJ1-1, with 9 bases aligning to TRBD1. This CDR3 spans 16 amino acids. Germline values: CDR1 SEHNR, CDR2 FQNEAQ (reference sequence). CDR3 DNA: TGTGCCAGCAGCTCGGGGACAGGGATCTTAAACACTGAAGTTTTCTTT. It translates to CASSSGTGILNTEVFF.

This clonotype was counted only a few times. The gene calls are TRBV25-1 and TRBJ2-5, with TRBD2 matching over 7 bases. V shed 4 bases, J shed 2 bases, and the junction held 10 bases outside the gene matches. The CDR3 has 16 amino acids. Germline CDR1 and CDR2: MGHDK and SYGVNS. The CDR3 protein is CASSVRLAGVQETQYF. DNA of the CDR3: TGTGCCAGCAGTGTCCGGTTAGCGGGTGTTCAAGAGACCCAGTACTTC.

The chain combines TRBV5-4 with TRBJ2-6, with D possibly TRBD1 on 6 matching bases. The CDR3 runs to 16 residues. From germline, CDR1 is SGHNT and CDR2 YYREEE (reference sequence). V was cut by 7 bases and J by 0 bases, with 14 bases left in between. The CDR3 bases are TGTGCCAGCTCGTCAGGGGTTTCCTCTGGGGCCAACGTCCTGACTTTC. This codes for CASSSGVSSGANVLTF.

This clonotype was seen more than once but under ten times. This CDR3 is CASSLAGQGVNEQYF. CDR3 coding DNA: TGTGCCAGCAGCTTGGCCGGTCAGGGGGTCAACGAGCAGTACTTC. The chain carries TRBV5-4 and TRBJ2-7, with 7 bases matching TRBD1. J lost 5 bases, V lost 0 bases, and 8 bases had no gene match. CDR3 length equals 15 residues. CDR1 is SGHNT and CDR2 is YYREEE in the germline V gene (reference sequence).

This clonotype was seen only a few times. The chain joins TRBV4-1 to TRBJ2-5; D perhaps matches TRBD1 (6 bases). The CDR3 has 15 amino acids. Germline loops: CDR1 MGHRA, CDR2 YSYEKL. V was trimmed by 4 bases and J by 5 bases, leaving 17 bases between them. CDR3 bases: TGCGCCAGCAGCCCCCGAGCAGGGGAGTTTGAGACCCAGTACTTC. Protein sequence: CASSPRAGEFETQYF.

The chain carries TRBV5-5 and TRBJ2-7; TRBD2 matches 9 bases. J was trimmed by 5 bases and V by 4 bases; bases with no gene match: 10. CDR3 length: 15 residues. Germline V lookup: CDR1 SGHKS, CDR2 YYEKEE (reference sequence). The CDR3, as DNA: TGTGCCAGCAGCACGGGACTAGCAATATCCGACGAGCAGTACTTC. Translating gives CASSTGLAISDEQYF.

The V call is TRBV5-5, the J call TRBJ2-6; D not certain. This CDR3 has 15 amino acids. Germline V gene data show CDR1 as SGHKS and CDR2 as YYEKEE (reference sequence). Trimming took off 5 bases at V and 0 bases at J, with 9 bases between the two ends. This CDR3 reads CASRIGHSGANVLTF. Here the CDR3 DNA reads TGTGCCAGCAGAATTGGCCACTCTGGGGCCAACGTCCTGACTTTC.

The chain recombines TRBV9 with TRBJ2-2; D unresolved. The CDR3 length is 13 residues. Trimming pared 0 bases from V and 6 bases from J, leaving 6 bases between. Looked up from germline, CDR1 is SGDLS and CDR2 is YYNGEE. CDR3 sequence: CASSVGSPGELFF. The CDR3 DNA follows: TGTGCCAGCAGCGTAGGTTCGCCCGGGGAGCTGTTTTTT.

This clonotype was seen a handful of times. This chain joins TRBV5-1 and TRBJ2-3; 9 bases line up with TRBD2. This CDR3 is built from 16 residues. Germline V gene lookup returns CDR1 SGHRS and CDR2 YFSETQ. J lost 0 bases, V lost 1 base, and 3 bases had no gene match. CDR3 loop: CASSLKTSGSTDTQYF. CDR3 coding DNA: TGCGCCAGCAGCTTGAAAACTAGCGGGAGCACAGATACGCAGTATTTT.

This clonotype was detected a few times. This chain joins TRBV30 and TRBJ2-1; D remains unclear. Germline loops: CDR1 GTSNPN, CDR2 SVGIG (reference sequence). Between the trimmed V and J ends, which lost 4 bases and 9 bases, there was a span of 10 bases. The CDR3 length is 11 residues. The CDR3 loop is CAWTNMAEQFF. The DNA of the CDR3 is TGTGCCTGGACTAACATGGCTGAGCAGTTCTTC.

The chain links TRBV4-1 to TRBJ2-1; D is perhaps TRBD2 (7 bases). The CDR3 has 16 amino acids. Deletions cut 1 base from V and 0 bases from J, with 10 bases between. Germline assignment: CDR1 MGHRA and CDR2 YSYEKL. Here the CDR3 reads CASSQVGGGSYNEQFF. The CDR3 coding sequence is TGCGCCAGCAGCCAAGTAGGGGGGGGCTCCTACAATGAGCAGTTCTTC.

The chain has TRBV18 and TRBJ1-1; perhaps TRBD1 as D (5 bases). V was cut by 1 base and J by 4 bases, with 16 bases left in between. The CDR3 runs 16 residues. Per germline, CDR1 KGHSH and CDR2 LQKENI. In DNA, the CDR3 is TGTGCCAGCTCACCACAACGAGCCCCCGGGGGCACTGAAGCTTTCTTT. It encodes CASSPQRAPGGTEAFF.

V gene TRBV6-5 combines with J gene TRBJ1-5; 7 bases match TRBD1. From germline, CDR1 is MNHEY and CDR2 SVGAGI. J was trimmed by 4 bases and V by 6 bases; bases with no gene match: 6. CDR3 size: 14 residues. CDR3 DNA sequence: TGTGCCAGCAGCGCGGCAGGGGGGAATCAGCCCCAGCATTTT. Its translation: CASSAAGGNQPQHF.

Details on this clonotype: One end of the junction fails to match germline, which may point to a read error. The genes are TRBV20-1 and TRBJ2-5, with 10 bases matching TRBD2. Per the germline V gene, CDR1 is DFQATT and CDR2 is SNEGSKA (reference sequence). This CDR3 comprises 16 residues. CDR3 DNA sequence: TGCAGTGCTAGACCCCGGACTAGCGGAGTCCAAAAGACCCAGTACTTC. It translates to CSARPRTSGVQKTQYF.

The gene calls are TRBV7-9 and TRBJ1-1; possibly TRBD1 for D (6 bases). This CDR3 comprises 14 residues. Trimming removed 2 bases at V and 4 bases at J, with 11 bases between. Germline V CDR1 and CDR2: SEHNR, FQNEAQ (reference sequence). The CDR3 protein is CASSLNAGVTEAFF. The DNA for the CDR3 is TGTGCCAGCAGCTTAAATGCAGGGGTCACTGAAGCTTTCTTT.

There are a few counts of this clonotype. V usage is TRBV12-3 or TRBV12-4 and J usage is TRBJ2-2, with TRBD1 as a possible D gene (5 bases). The CDR3 length is 15 residues. Trimming pared 1 base from V and 4 bases from J, leaving 10 bases between. The CDR3 protein is CASSLGGSGTGELFF. In DNA, the CDR3 is TGTGCCAGCAGTTTAGGGGGCTCGGGCACCGGGGAGCTGTTTTTT.

Here the CDR3 reads CASSPFGPGFYGYTF. As DNA, the CDR3 is TGTGCCAGCAGCCCCTTCGGTCCGGGCTTCTATGGCTACACCTTC. The chain uses TRBV7-6 and TRBJ1-2; D is ambiguous. V gave up 5 bases and J gave up 4 bases, with 17 bases separating them. The CDR3 length is 15 residues. The germline V gene has CDR1 SGHVS and CDR2 FNYEAQ.

This chain joins TRBV19 and TRBJ2-5; D remains unclear. The CDR3 has 13 amino acids. The V end lost 9 bases, the J end lost 1 base, and 12 bases lay between the germline ends. Germline V gene data show CDR1 as LNHDA and CDR2 as SQIVND (reference sequence). The CDR3 sequence: CASNRPGQETQYF. CDR3 sequence (DNA): TGTGCCAGCAACCGACCTGGCCAAGAGACCCAGTACTTC.

The table lists this clonotype with a few counts. The chain links TRBV7-2 to TRBJ1-1; 8 bases align to TRBD1. Germline V gene sequence: CDR1 SGHTA, CDR2 FQGNSA. V shed 6 bases, J shed 3 bases, and the junction held 15 bases outside the gene matches. The CDR3 length is 17 residues. CDR3 region: CASSPATGGGYDTEAFF. The DNA for the CDR3 is TGTGCCAGCAGTCCGGCAACAGGGGGAGGATATGACACTGAAGCTTTCTTT.

The chain combines TRBV3-1 with TRBJ2-2; D gene uncertain. Germline loops: CDR1 LGHDT, CDR2 YNNKEL (reference sequence). Trimming shortened V by 3 bases and J by 1 base, and 9 bases separated the two germline ends. CDR3 length: 15 amino acids. The CDR3 sequence is CASSQSPENTGELFF. The CDR3 bases are TGTGCCAGCAGCCAGAGTCCAGAGAACACCGGGGAGCTGTTTTTT. The complete variable domain, with remaining parts taken from reference TRBV3-1 and TRBJ2-2, reads DTAVSQTPKYLVTQMGNDKSIKCEQNLGHDTMYWYKQDSKKFLKIMFSYNNKELIINETVPNRFSPKSPDKAHLNLHINSLELGDSAVYFCASSQSPENTGELFFGEGSRLTVL.

The V call is TRBV7-9, the J call TRBJ2-1; 15 nucleotides agree with TRBD2. Germline CDR1 and CDR2: SEHNR and FQNEAQ (reference sequence). With V trimmed by 6 bases and J by 8 bases, 5 bases remained unmatched. The CDR3 has 15 amino acids. Here the CDR3 reads CASRRTSGGVYEQFF. Written as DNA, the CDR3 is TGTGCCAGCAGGCGGACTAGCGGGGGGGTCTATGAGCAGTTCTTC.

The V call is TRBV29-1, the J call TRBJ2-2; TRBD1 or TRBD2 may be the D gene (6 bases each). Per germline, CDR1 SQVTM and CDR2 ANQGSEA. CDR3 size: 14 residues. Trimming left V 5 bases short and J 4 bases short, with 14 bases between. CDR3 sequence (DNA): TGCAGCGTTCCTGGGGGGACAACCACCGGGGAGCTGTTTTTT. Its protein is CSVPGGTTTGELFF.

The chain recombines TRBV5-1 with TRBJ1-1, with D possibly being TRBD1 (5 bases). Germline CDR1 and CDR2: SGHRS and YFSETQ. CDR3 length: 15 residues. V lost 4 bases to trimming and J lost 0 bases, with 13 bases between them. The chain's CDR3 is CASSVKGSMNTEAFF. As DNA, the CDR3 is TGCGCCAGCAGCGTCAAGGGGTCCATGAACACTGAAGCTTTCTTT.